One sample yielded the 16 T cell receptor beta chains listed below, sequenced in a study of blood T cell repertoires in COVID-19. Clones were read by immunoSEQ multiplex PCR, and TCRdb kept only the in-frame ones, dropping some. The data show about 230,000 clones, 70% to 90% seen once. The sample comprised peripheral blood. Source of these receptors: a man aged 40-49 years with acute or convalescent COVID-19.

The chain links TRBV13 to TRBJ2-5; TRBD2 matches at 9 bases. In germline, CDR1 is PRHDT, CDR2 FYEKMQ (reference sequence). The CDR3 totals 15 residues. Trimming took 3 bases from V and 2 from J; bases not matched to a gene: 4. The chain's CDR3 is CASSFKTSGQETQYF. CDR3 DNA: TGTGCCAGCAGCTTTAAGACTAGCGGACAAGAGACCCAGTACTTC.

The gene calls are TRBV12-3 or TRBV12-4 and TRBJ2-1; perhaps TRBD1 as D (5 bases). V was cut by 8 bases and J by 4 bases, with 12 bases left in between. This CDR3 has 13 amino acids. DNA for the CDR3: TGTGCCAGCGGGGCAGGCCCATACAATGAGCAGTTCTTC. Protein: CASGAGPYNEQFF.

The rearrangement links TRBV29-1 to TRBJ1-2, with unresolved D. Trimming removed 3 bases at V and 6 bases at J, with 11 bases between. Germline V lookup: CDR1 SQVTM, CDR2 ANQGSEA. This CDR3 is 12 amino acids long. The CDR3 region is CSVEGRSHGYTF. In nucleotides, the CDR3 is TGCAGCGTTGAGGGCAGATCTCATGGCTACACCTTC.

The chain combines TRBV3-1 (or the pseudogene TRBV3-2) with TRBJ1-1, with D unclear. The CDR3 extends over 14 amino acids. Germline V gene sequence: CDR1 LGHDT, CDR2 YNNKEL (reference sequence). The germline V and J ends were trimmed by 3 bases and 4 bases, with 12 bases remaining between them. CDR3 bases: TGTGCCAGCAGCCACGGCGGGGTGAGCACTGAAGCTTTCTTT. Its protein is CASSHGGVSTEAFF.

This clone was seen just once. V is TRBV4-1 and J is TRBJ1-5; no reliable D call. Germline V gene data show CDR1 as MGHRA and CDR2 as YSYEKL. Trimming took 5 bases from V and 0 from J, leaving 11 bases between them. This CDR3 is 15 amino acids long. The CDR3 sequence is CASSEGRYSNQPQHF. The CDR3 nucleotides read TGCGCCAGCAGCGAAGGGCGGTATAGCAATCAGCCCCAGCATTTT.

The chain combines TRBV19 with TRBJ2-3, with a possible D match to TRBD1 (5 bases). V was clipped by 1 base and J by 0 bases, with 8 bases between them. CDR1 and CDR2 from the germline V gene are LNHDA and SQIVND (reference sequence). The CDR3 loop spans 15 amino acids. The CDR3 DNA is TGTGCCAGTAGTATAGCAGGGATTAGCACAGATACGCAGTATTTT. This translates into CASSIAGISTDTQYF.

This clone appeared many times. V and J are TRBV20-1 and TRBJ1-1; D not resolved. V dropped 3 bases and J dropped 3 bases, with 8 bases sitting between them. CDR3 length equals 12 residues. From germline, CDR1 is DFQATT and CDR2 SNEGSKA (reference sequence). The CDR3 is CSASIGDTEAFF. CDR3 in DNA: TGCAGTGCTAGTATCGGGGACACTGAAGCTTTCTTT.

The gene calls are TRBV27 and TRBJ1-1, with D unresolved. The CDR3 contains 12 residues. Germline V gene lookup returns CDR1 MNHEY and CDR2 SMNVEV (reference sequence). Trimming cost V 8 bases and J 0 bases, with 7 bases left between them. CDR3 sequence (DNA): TGTGCCAGCTATACAGTGAACACTGAAGCTTTCTTT. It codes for CASYTVNTEAFF.

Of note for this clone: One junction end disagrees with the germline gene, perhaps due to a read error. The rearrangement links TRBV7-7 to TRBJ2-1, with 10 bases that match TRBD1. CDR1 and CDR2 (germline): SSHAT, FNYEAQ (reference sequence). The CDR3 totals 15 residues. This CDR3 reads CASSLAGTGANEQFF. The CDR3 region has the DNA TGTGCTAGCAGCTTAGCAGGGACAGGGGCCAATGAGCAGTTCTTC. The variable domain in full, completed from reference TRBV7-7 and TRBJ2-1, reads GAGVSQSPRYKVTKRGQDVTLRCDPISSHATLYWYQQALGQGPEFLTYFNYEAQPDKSGLPSDRFSAERPEGSISTLTIQRTEQRDSAMYRCASSLAGTGANEQFFGPGTRLTVL.

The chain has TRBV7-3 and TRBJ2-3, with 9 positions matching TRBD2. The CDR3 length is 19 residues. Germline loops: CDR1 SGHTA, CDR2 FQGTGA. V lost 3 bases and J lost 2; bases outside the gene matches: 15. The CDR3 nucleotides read TGTGCCAGCAGCTTGTCGTCCGGAGGCGGGGGGGAAAACACAGATACGCAGTATTTT. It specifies CASSLSSGGGGENTDTQYF.

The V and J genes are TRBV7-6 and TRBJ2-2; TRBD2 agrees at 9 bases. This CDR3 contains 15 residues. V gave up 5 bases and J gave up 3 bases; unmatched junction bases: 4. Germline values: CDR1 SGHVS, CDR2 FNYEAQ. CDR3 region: CASSRGGAYTGELFF. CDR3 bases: TGTGCCAGCAGCCGCGGGGGGGCCTACACCGGGGAGCTGTTTTTT.

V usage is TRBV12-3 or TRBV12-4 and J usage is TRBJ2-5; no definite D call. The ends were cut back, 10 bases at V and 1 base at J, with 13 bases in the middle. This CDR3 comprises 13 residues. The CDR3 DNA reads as TGTGCCACCGCCGATGTGCGCCAAGAGACCCAGTACTTC. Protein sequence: CATADVRQETQYF.

CDR3 in DNA: TGTGCCAGCAGCTTACAGGGGGCTATAAGGTTTTTT. This gives the protein CASSLQGAIRFF. The chain links TRBV11-2 to TRBJ2-2; 8 bases align to TRBD1. The CDR3 sequence is 12 residues long. The germline V gene encodes CDR1 SGHAT and CDR2 FQNNGV. V lost 2 bases, J lost 16 bases, and 6 bases stayed unmatched.

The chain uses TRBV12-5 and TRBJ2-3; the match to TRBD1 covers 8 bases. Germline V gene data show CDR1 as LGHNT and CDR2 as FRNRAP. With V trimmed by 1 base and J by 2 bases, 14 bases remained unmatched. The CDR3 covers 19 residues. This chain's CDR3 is CASGLARTGTRGYTDTQYF. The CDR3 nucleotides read TGTGCTAGTGGTTTGGCGCGGACAGGGACAAGAGGGTACACAGATACGCAGTATTTT.

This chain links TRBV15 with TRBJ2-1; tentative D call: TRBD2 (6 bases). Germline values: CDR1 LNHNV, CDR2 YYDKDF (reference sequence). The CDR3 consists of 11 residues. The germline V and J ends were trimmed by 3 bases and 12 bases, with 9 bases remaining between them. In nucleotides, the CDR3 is TGTGCCACCAGCAGTTCGGAGGGGCAGTTCTTC. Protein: CATSSSEGQFF. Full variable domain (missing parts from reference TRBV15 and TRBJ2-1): DAMVIQNPRYQVTQFGKPVTLSCSQTLNHNVMYWYQQKSSQAPKLLFHYYDKDFNNEADTPDNFQSRRPNTSFCFLDIRSPGLGDTAMYLCATSSSEGQFFGPGTRLTVL.

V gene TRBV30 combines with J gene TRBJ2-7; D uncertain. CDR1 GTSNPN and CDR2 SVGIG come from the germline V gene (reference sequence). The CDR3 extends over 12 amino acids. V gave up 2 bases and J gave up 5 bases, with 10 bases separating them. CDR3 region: CAWSTMDNEQYF. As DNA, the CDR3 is TGTGCCTGGAGTACTATGGATAACGAGCAGTACTTC.